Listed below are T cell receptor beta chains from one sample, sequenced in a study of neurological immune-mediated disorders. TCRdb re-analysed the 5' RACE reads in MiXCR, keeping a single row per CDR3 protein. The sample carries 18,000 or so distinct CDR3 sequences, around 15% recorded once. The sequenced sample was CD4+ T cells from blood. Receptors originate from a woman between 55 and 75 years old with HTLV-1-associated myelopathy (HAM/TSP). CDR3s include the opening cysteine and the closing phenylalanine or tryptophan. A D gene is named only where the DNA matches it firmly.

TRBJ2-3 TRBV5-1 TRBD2 CASSPTSGDEDTQYF
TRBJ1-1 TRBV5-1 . CASSLDAMNTEAFF
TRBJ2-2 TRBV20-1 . CSVQSGGELFF
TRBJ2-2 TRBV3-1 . CASSSGGTNTGELFF
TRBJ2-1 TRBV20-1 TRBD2 CSAIPGGYNEQFF
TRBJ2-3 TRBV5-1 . CTSSWAVTQYF
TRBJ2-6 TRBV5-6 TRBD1 CASSLEGARGANVLTF
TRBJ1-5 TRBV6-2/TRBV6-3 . CVSSKSGGRQPQHF
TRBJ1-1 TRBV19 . CASSMSTDTEAFF
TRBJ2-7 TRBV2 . CASSGVRGEQYF
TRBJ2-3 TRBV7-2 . CASSLEGAGDTQYF
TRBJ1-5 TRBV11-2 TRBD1 CASSLDRVDQPQHF
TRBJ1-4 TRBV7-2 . CASSRSSLTNEKLFF
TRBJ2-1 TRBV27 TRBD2 CASSFPSGGYYNEQFF
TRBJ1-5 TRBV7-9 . CASSFYICSAERLKENQPQHF
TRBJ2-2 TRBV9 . CASSVGGYSTGELFF
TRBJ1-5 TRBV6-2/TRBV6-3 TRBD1 CASRPWDRVGQPQHF
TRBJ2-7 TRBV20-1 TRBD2 CSARGVTSGGSRANTGTGGFEQYF
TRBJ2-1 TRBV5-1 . CASSDVYSQFF
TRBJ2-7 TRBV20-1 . CSASLQGRSYEQYF
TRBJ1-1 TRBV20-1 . CSARTYRDMNTEAFF
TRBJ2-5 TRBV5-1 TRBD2 CASSVTSGLSGTQYF
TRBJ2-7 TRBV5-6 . CASSYGTVTYEQYF
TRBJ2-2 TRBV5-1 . CASSFVGSGELFF
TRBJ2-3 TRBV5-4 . CASSLGDTQYF
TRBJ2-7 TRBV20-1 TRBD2 CSALRRENEQYF
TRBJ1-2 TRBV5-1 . CASSLTRADTRPYGYTF
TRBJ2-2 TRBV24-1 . CATSDLQGRTGELFF
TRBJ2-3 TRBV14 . CASSQGTARVDTDTQYF
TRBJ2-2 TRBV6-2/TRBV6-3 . CASSIQGSTGELFF
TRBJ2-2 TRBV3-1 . CASSQGRRLYTGELFF
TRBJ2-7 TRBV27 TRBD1 CASSPQGAKYEQYF